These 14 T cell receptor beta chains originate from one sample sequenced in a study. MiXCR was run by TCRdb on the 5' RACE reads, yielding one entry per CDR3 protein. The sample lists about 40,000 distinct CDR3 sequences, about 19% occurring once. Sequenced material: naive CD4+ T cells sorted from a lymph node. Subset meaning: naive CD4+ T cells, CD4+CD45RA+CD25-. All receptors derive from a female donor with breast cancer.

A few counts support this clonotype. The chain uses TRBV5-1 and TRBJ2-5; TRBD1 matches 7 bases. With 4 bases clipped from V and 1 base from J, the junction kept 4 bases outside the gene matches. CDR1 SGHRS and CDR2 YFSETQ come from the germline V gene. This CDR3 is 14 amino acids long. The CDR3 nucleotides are TGCGCCAGCAGCACGGGACAGATCCAAGAGACCCAGTACTTC. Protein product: CASSTGQIQETQYF.

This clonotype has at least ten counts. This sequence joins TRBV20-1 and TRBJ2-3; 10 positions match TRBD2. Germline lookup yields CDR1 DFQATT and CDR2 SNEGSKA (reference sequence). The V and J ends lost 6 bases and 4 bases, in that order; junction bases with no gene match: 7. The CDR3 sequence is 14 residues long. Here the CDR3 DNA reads TGCAGTGCCAGCAGCGGGAGGGGCTCAGATACGCAGTATTTT. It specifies CSASSGRGSDTQYF.

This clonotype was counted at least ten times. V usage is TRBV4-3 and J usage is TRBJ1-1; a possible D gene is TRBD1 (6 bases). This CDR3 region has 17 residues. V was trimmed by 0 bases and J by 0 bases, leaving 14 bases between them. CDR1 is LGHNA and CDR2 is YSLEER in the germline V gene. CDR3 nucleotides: TGCGCCAGCAGCCAAGATTTAACAGGGACCATGAACACTGAAGCTTTCTTT. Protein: CASSQDLTGTMNTEAFF.

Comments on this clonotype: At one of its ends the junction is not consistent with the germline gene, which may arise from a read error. The CDR3 loop is CASSGEVDQPRHF. The CDR3 DNA sequence: TGTGCCAGCAGCGGGGAGGTCGATCAGCCCCGGCATTTT. The V and J genes are TRBV6-4 and TRBJ1-5; no clear D gene. CDR1 and CDR2 (germline): MRHNA, SNTAGT. The CDR3 is 13 residues long.

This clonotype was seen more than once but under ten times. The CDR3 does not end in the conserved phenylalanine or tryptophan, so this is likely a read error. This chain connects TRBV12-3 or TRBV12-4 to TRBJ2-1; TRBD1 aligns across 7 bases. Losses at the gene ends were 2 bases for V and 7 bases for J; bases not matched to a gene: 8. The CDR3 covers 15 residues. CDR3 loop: CASSLRTGDRNEQFS. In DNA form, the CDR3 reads TGTGCCAGCAGTTTAAGAACAGGGGATAGGAATGAGCAGTTCTCC.

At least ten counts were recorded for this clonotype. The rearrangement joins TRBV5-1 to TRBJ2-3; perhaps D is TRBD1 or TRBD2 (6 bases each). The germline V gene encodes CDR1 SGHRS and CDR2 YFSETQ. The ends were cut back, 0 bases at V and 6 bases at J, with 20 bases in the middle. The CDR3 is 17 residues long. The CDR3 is CASSLVGQPGAWDTQYF. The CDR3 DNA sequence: TGCGCCAGCAGCTTGGTTGGACAACCGGGGGCCTGGGATACGCAGTATTTT.

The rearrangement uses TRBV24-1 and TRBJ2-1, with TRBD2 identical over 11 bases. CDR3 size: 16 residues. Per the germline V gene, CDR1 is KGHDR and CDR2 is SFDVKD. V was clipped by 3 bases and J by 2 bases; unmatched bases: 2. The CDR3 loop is CATSDVAGGPYNEQFF. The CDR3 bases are TGTGCCACCAGTGATGTAGCGGGAGGGCCCTACAATGAGCAGTTCTTC.

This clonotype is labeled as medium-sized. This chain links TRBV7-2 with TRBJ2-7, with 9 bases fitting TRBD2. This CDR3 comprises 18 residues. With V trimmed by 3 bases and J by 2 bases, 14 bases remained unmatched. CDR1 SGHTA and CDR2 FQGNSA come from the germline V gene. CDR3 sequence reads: CASSLIIWGSGSPYEQYF. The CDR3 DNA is TGTGCCAGCAGCTTGATTATATGGGGTAGCGGGAGTCCCTACGAGCAGTACTTC. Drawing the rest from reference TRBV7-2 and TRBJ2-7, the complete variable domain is GAGVSQSPSNKVTEKGKDVELRCDPISGHTALYWYRQSLGQGLEFLIYFQGNSAPDKSGLPSDRFSAERTGGSVSTLTIQRTQQEDSAVYLCASSLIIWGSGSPYEQYFGPGTRLTVT.

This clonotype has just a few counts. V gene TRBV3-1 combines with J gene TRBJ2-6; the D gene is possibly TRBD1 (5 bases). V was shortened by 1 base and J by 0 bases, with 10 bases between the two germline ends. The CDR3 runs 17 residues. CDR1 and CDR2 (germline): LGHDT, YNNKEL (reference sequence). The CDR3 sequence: CASSQGGLGSGANVLTF. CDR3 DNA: TGTGCCAGCAGCCAAGGGGGCCTGGGCTCTGGGGCCAACGTCCTGACTTTC.

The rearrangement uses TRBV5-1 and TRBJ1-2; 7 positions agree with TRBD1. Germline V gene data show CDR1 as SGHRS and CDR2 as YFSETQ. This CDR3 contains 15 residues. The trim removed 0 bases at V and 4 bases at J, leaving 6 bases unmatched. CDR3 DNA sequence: TGCGCCAGCAGCTTGGAGGGACAGCCCTTCTATGGCTACACCTTC. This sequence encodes CASSLEGQPFYGYTF. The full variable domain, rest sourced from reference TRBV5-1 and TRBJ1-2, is KAGVTQTPRYLIKTRGQQVTLSCSPISGHRSVSWYQQTPGQGLQFLFEYFSETQRNKGNFPGRFSGRQFSNSRSEMNVSTLELGDSALYLCASSLEGQPFYGYTFGSGTRLTVV.

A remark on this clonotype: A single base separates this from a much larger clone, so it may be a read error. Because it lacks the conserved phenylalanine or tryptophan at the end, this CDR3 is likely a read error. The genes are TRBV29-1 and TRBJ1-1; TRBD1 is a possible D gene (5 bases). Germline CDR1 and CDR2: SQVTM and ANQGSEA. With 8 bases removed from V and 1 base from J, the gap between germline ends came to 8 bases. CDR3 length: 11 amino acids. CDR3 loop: CSCGQNTEAFL. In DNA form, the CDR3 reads TGCAGCTGTGGACAGAACACTGAAGCTTTCCTT.

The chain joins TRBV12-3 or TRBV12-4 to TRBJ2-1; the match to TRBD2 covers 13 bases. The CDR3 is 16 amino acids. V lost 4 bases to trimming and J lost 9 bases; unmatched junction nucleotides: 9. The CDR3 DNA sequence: TGTGCCAGCAGTTCCTTAACTAGCGGGAGGGATCGTGAGCAGTTCTTC. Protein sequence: CASSSLTSGRDREQFF.

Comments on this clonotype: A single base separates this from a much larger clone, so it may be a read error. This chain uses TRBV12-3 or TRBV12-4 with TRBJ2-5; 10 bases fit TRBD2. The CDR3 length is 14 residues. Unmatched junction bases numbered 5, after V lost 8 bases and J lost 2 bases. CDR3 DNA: TGTGCCAGCGTATCTAGCGGGGGACAAGAGACCCAGTACTTC. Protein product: CASVSSGGQETQYF.

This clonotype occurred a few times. The CDR3 region is CASSHTGRHNEQFF. DNA for the CDR3: TGTGCCAGCAGCCATACCGGGAGACACAATGAGCAGTTCTTC. This sequence joins TRBV11-2 and TRBJ2-1, with D possibly TRBD2 on 6 matching bases. V dropped 5 bases and J dropped 5 bases, with 13 bases sitting between them. Germline assignment: CDR1 SGHAT and CDR2 FQNNGV. The CDR3 spans 14 residues.